The rows below give T cell receptor beta chains drawn from one sample of a study of cytomegalovirus exposure and HLA in healthy donors. The method was immunoSEQ multiplex PCR; TCRdb's version includes in-frame clones alone and lacks a portion of them. There are roughly 130,000 clones in the sample; 75% to 85% occur only once, and just over 2.5% lies in the top ten. Material for sequencing was PBMCs. The receptors shown here come from a man under 40 in good health and CMV-seronegative. CDR3s include the opening cysteine and the closing phenylalanine or tryptophan. A D gene is named only where the DNA matches it firmly. The size field is filled for only some rows; it gives once, few, many or a size class.

d_gene: TRBD2; len: 18; j_gene: TRBJ2-3; v_gene: TRBV4-1; abundance: NA; CDR3aa: CASSQYGLAGVVTDTQYF; CDR3nt: TGCGCCAGCAGCCAATACGGACTAGCGGGAGTTGTCACAGATACGCAGTATTTT
d_gene: TRBD1; len: 16; j_gene: TRBJ1-5; v_gene: TRBV27; abundance: few; CDR3aa: CASSLSGQGFLQPQHF; CDR3nt: TGTGCCAGCAGTTTATCGGGACAGGGATTTTTGCAGCCCCAGCATTTT
d_gene: NA; len: 15; j_gene: TRBJ1-2; v_gene: TRBV15; abundance: few; CDR3aa: CATSRDPGTWWGYTF; CDR3nt: TGTGCCACCAGCAGAGATCCGGGAACCTGGTGGGGCTACACCTTC
d_gene: TRBD2; len: 18; j_gene: TRBJ2-3; v_gene: TRBV4-3; abundance: many; CDR3aa: CASSQGGLAGGYTDTQYF; CDR3nt: TGCGCCAGCAGCCAAGGGGGGCTAGCGGGAGGGTACACAGATACGCAGTATTTT
d_gene: TRBD2; len: 16; j_gene: TRBJ2-3; v_gene: TRBV11-2; abundance: NA; CDR3aa: CASISRLAGDTDTQYF; CDR3nt: TGTGCCAGCATCTCCCGACTAGCGGGTGATACAGATACGCAGTATTTT
d_gene: NA; len: 13; j_gene: TRBJ1-4; v_gene: TRBV14; abundance: NA; CDR3aa: CASSQGVFEKLFF; CDR3nt: TGTGCCAGCAGCCAAGGTGTCTTCGAAAAACTGTTTTTT
d_gene: TRBD1; len: 15; j_gene: TRBJ2-7; v_gene: TRBV11-2; abundance: few; CDR3aa: CASSPRAGQGYEQYF; CDR3nt: TGTGCCAGCAGCCCCCGGGCCGGACAGGGCTACGAGCAGTACTTC
d_gene: NA; len: 14; j_gene: TRBJ2-1; v_gene: TRBV27; abundance: NA; CDR3aa: CASSLTGLHNEQFF; CDR3nt: TGTGCCAGCAGTTTAACGGGACTCCACAATGAGCAGTTCTTC
d_gene: TRBD1; len: 14; j_gene: TRBJ2-5; v_gene: TRBV29-1; abundance: few; CDR3aa: CSAGGQGGLETQYF; CDR3nt: TGCAGCGCTGGGGGACAGGGTGGTCTGGAGACCCAGTACTTC
d_gene: NA; len: 14; j_gene: TRBJ2-7; v_gene: TRBV5-4; abundance: NA; CDR3aa: CASSQIQGSYEQYF; CDR3nt: TGTGCCAGCAGCCAAATACAGGGCTCCTACGAGCAGTACTTC
d_gene: TRBD1; len: 13; j_gene: TRBJ2-7; v_gene: TRBV7-9; abundance: few; CDR3aa: CSSRGQGLYEQYF; CDR3nt: TGTTCCAGCCGGGGACAGGGGTTATACGAGCAGTACTTC
d_gene: TRBD2; len: 16; j_gene: TRBJ2-7; v_gene: TRBV2; abundance: NA; CDR3aa: CASSSRTSGSSYEQYF; CDR3nt: TGTGCCAGCAGTAGTCGGACTAGCGGGAGCTCCTACGAGCAGTACTTC
d_gene: TRBD1; len: 15; j_gene: TRBJ1-4; v_gene: TRBV2; abundance: NA; CDR3aa: CASSGWGQGTQKLFF; CDR3nt: TGTGCCAGCAGTGGGTGGGGACAGGGGACTCAAAAACTGTTTTTT
d_gene: TRBD1; len: 17; j_gene: TRBJ2-3; v_gene: TRBV27; abundance: NA; CDR3aa: CASSLGTYRGLAPPQYF; CDR3nt: TGTGCCAGCAGTTTAGGAACTTACAGGGGGCTAGCTCCTCCGCAGTATTTT
d_gene: NA; len: 15; j_gene: TRBJ2-1; v_gene: TRBV10-3; abundance: NA; CDR3aa: CAITPLGSPVDEQFF; CDR3nt: TGTGCCATCACACCGCTCGGGAGTCCGGTGGATGAGCAGTTCTTC
d_gene: TRBD2; len: 15; j_gene: TRBJ2-7; v_gene: TRBV27; abundance: few; CDR3aa: CASSLSVGRTYEQYF; CDR3nt: TGTGCCAGCAGTTTATCGGTCGGGAGGACGTACGAGCAGTACTTC
d_gene: NA; len: 13; j_gene: TRBJ2-1; v_gene: TRBV6-5; abundance: NA; CDR3aa: CASREGTYNEQFF; CDR3nt: TGTGCCAGCAGGGAGGGAACCTACAATGAGCAGTTCTTC
d_gene: TRBD2; len: 16; j_gene: TRBJ2-7; v_gene: TRBV5-4; abundance: NA; CDR3aa: CASSLVAGGSPYEQYF; CDR3nt: TGTGCCAGCAGCTTGGTGGCGGGCGGGAGCCCGTACGAGCAGTACTTC
d_gene: NA; len: 13; j_gene: TRBJ2-7; v_gene: TRBV6-5; abundance: NA; CDR3aa: CASKMTGALEQYF; CDR3nt: TGTGCCAGCAAGATGACAGGAGCCCTCGAGCAGTACTTC
d_gene: NA; len: 10; j_gene: TRBJ2-4; v_gene: TRBV9; abundance: NA; CDR3aa: CASGDRRQYF; CDR3nt: TGTGCCAGCGGCGATAGGAGGCAGTACTTC
d_gene: NA; len: 15; j_gene: TRBJ2-7; v_gene: TRBV2; abundance: NA; CDR3aa: CASSDESAPGYEQYF; CDR3nt: TGTGCCAGCAGTGACGAGAGCGCCCCCGGCTACGAGCAGTACTTC
d_gene: TRBD1; len: 18; j_gene: TRBJ2-2; v_gene: TRBV7-3; abundance: NA; CDR3aa: CASSLGEGQGAWTGELFF; CDR3nt: TGTGCCAGCAGCTTAGGGGAAGGCCAGGGGGCTTGGACCGGGGAGCTGTTTTTT
d_gene: NA; len: 14; j_gene: TRBJ1-1; v_gene: TRBV13; abundance: NA; CDR3aa: CASSEGTSSTEAFF; CDR3nt: TGTGCCAGCAGCGAGGGGACATCTAGCACTGAAGCTTTCTTT
d_gene: NA; len: 16; j_gene: TRBJ2-1; v_gene: TRBV5-1; abundance: once; CDR3aa: CASSLAAYPSYNEQFF; CDR3nt: TGCGCCAGCAGCTTGGCCGCCTACCCTTCCTACAATGAGCAGTTCTTC
d_gene: TRBD1; len: 13; j_gene: TRBJ1-1; v_gene: TRBV19; abundance: NA; CDR3aa: CASSIDRGTEAFF; CDR3nt: TGTGCCAGTAGTATTGACAGGGGCACTGAAGCTTTCTTT
d_gene: TRBD1; len: 14; j_gene: TRBJ1-4; v_gene: TRBV7-9; abundance: NA; CDR3aa: CASSFGQGGEKLFF; CDR3nt: TGTGCCAGCAGCTTCGGACAGGGGGGTGAAAAACTGTTTTTT
d_gene: NA; len: 13; j_gene: TRBJ1-5; v_gene: TRBV7-2; abundance: few; CDR3aa: CASSLQSNQPQHF; CDR3nt: TGTGCCAGCAGCTTACAGAGCAATCAGCCCCAGCATTTT
d_gene: NA; len: 12; j_gene: TRBJ2-1; v_gene: TRBV7-2; abundance: NA; CDR3aa: CASSLARSEQFF; CDR3nt: TGTGCCAGCAGCTTAGCCCGGAGTGAGCAGTTCTTC
d_gene: NA; len: 15; j_gene: TRBJ1-2; v_gene: TRBV9; abundance: NA; CDR3aa: CASSVGSRELYGYPF; CDR3nt: TGTGCCAGCAGCGTAGGGTCCAGGGAACTCTATGGCTACCCCTTC
d_gene: TRBD1; len: 14; j_gene: TRBJ1-2; v_gene: TRBV28; abundance: NA; CDR3aa: CASSLGTGLYGYTF; CDR3nt: TGTGCCAGCAGTTTGGGGACAGGTCTCTATGGCTACACCTTC
d_gene: NA; len: 14; j_gene: TRBJ2-7; v_gene: TRBV7-9; abundance: few; CDR3aa: CASSRPEGLFEQYF; CDR3nt: TGTGCCAGCAGCCGACCGGAGGGCCTCTTTGAGCAGTACTTC
d_gene: NA; len: 14; j_gene: TRBJ2-7; v_gene: TRBV6-5; abundance: once; CDR3aa: CASSYSAGLDEQYF; CDR3nt: TGTGCCAGCAGTTACTCGGCAGGGTTAGACGAGCAGTACTTC
d_gene: TRBD2; len: 14; j_gene: TRBJ2-1; v_gene: TRBV2; abundance: NA; CDR3aa: CASQGLALYNEQFF; CDR3nt: TGTGCCAGCCAGGGACTAGCCCTTTACAATGAGCAGTTCTTC
d_gene: TRBD1; len: 15; j_gene: TRBJ2-1; v_gene: TRBV25-1; abundance: NA; CDR3aa: CASSGSGQGSYEQFF; CDR3nt: TGTGCCAGCAGTGGGTCGGGACAGGGGTCTTATGAGCAGTTCTTC
d_gene: TRBD1; len: 13; j_gene: TRBJ1-5; v_gene: TRBV18; abundance: once; CDR3aa: CASSQGAGQPQHF; CDR3nt: TGTGCCAGCTCACAGGGGGCCGGACAGCCCCAGCATTTT
d_gene: NA; len: 15; j_gene: TRBJ2-5; v_gene: TRBV4-3; abundance: NA; CDR3aa: CASSQGPTGQETQYF; CDR3nt: TGCGCCAGCAGCCAAGGTCCGACAGGCCAAGAGACCCAGTACTTC
d_gene: NA; len: 12; j_gene: TRBJ2-2; v_gene: TRBV7-9; abundance: once; CDR3aa: CASSLVQGELFF; CDR3nt: TGTGCCAGCAGCTTAGTTCAGGGGGAGCTGTTTTTT
d_gene: TRBD2; len: 13; j_gene: TRBJ2-7; v_gene: TRBV19; abundance: NA; CDR3aa: CASSPGTSDEQYF; CDR3nt: TGTGCCAGTAGTCCCGGGACTAGCGACGAGCAGTACTTC
d_gene: TRBD2; len: 16; j_gene: TRBJ2-5; v_gene: TRBV5-4; abundance: NA; CDR3aa: CASSQGSGGGQETQYF; CDR3nt: TGTGCCAGCAGCCAGGGATCGGGAGGGGGTCAAGAGACCCAGTACTTC
d_gene: TRBD1; len: 19; j_gene: TRBJ1-3; v_gene: TRBV10-3; abundance: NA; CDR3aa: CAISGTGTGSSRSGNTIYF; CDR3nt: TGTGCCATCAGTGGAACCGGGACAGGGAGTAGTAGGTCTGGAAACACCATATATTTT
d_gene: TRBD2; len: 16; j_gene: TRBJ2-1; v_gene: TRBV5-4; abundance: NA; CDR3aa: CASSLASGVSYNEQFF; CDR3nt: TGTGCCAGCAGCTTGGCCAGCGGGGTGTCCTACAATGAGCAGTTCTTC
d_gene: NA; len: 13; j_gene: TRBJ2-7; v_gene: TRBV13; abundance: once; CDR3aa: CASSLDSRDEQYF; CDR3nt: TGTGCCAGCAGCTTAGATTCCAGGGACGAGCAGTACTTC
d_gene: TRBD2; len: 15; j_gene: TRBJ2-3; v_gene: TRBV27; abundance: NA; CDR3aa: CASSSKRGNTDTQYF; CDR3nt: TGTGCCAGCAGTTCCAAGCGGGGCAACACAGATACGCAGTATTTT
d_gene: NA; len: 15; j_gene: TRBJ2-7; v_gene: TRBV2; abundance: NA; CDR3aa: CASSLGLGLAYEQYF; CDR3nt: TGTGCCAGCAGTTTGGGACTGGGTCTGGCCTACGAGCAGTACTTC
d_gene: NA; len: 14; j_gene: TRBJ1-2; v_gene: TRBV7-2; abundance: NA; CDR3aa: CASSLLAGGYGYTF; CDR3nt: TGTGCCAGCAGCCTGCTTGCGGGCGGCTATGGCTACACCTTC
d_gene: NA; len: 15; j_gene: TRBJ1-6; v_gene: TRBV27; abundance: NA; CDR3aa: CASSASRVVNSPLHF; CDR3nt: TGTGCCAGCAGTGCAAGCAGGGTGGTTAATTCACCCCTCCACTTT
d_gene: NA; len: 19; j_gene: TRBJ2-2; v_gene: TRBV4-1; abundance: NA; CDR3aa: CASSQVGSSSNPNTGELFF; CDR3nt: TGCGCCAGCAGCCAAGTAGGGTCTAGCTCAAACCCGAACACCGGGGAGCTGTTTTTT
d_gene: TRBD1; len: 15; j_gene: TRBJ1-2; v_gene: TRBV28; abundance: NA; CDR3aa: CASSFWTGFNYGYTF; CDR3nt: TGTGCCAGCAGTTTTTGGACAGGTTTTAACTATGGCTACACCTTC
d_gene: NA; len: 13; j_gene: TRBJ1-2; v_gene: TRBV6-5; abundance: few; CDR3aa: CASSRDPGDGYPF; CDR3nt: TGTGCCAGCAGTAGGGACCCGGGAGATGGCTACCCCTTC
d_gene: NA; len: 15; j_gene: TRBJ2-7; v_gene: TRBV4-1; abundance: NA; CDR3aa: CASSQAVRDTYEQYF; CDR3nt: TGCGCCAGCAGCCAAGCCGTTCGGGACACCTACGAGCAGTACTTC
d_gene: TRBD1; len: 15; j_gene: TRBJ2-7; v_gene: TRBV7-2; abundance: NA; CDR3aa: CASSHPTTGDYEQYF; CDR3nt: TGTGCCAGCAGCCATCCCACGACAGGGGACTACGAGCAGTACTTC
d_gene: NA; len: 13; j_gene: TRBJ2-7; v_gene: TRBV27; abundance: NA; CDR3aa: CASSLGTTYEQYF; CDR3nt: TGTGCCAGCAGTTTAGGCACGACCTACGAGCAGTACTTC
d_gene: NA; len: 14; j_gene: TRBJ2-3; v_gene: TRBV9; abundance: NA; CDR3aa: CASSRVLGARTQYF; CDR3nt: TGTGCCAGCAGCCGCGTATTAGGGGCGCGCACGCAGTATTTT
d_gene: TRBD2; len: 13; j_gene: TRBJ2-7; v_gene: TRBV27; abundance: NA; CDR3aa: CASGGTSSYEQYF; CDR3nt: TGTGCCAGCGGAGGGACTAGCAGCTACGAGCAGTACTTC
d_gene: NA; len: 17; j_gene: TRBJ2-5; v_gene: TRBV19; abundance: NA; CDR3aa: CASSITLWRDGVETQYF; CDR3nt: TGTGCCAGTAGTATCACCCTCTGGCGGGATGGGGTGGAGACCCAGTACTTC
d_gene: TRBD2; len: 15; j_gene: TRBJ2-4; v_gene: TRBV11-2; abundance: NA; CDR3aa: CASSPRGEGGSIQYF; CDR3nt: TGTGCCAGCAGCCCCCGGGGGGAGGGCGGAAGCATTCAGTACTTC